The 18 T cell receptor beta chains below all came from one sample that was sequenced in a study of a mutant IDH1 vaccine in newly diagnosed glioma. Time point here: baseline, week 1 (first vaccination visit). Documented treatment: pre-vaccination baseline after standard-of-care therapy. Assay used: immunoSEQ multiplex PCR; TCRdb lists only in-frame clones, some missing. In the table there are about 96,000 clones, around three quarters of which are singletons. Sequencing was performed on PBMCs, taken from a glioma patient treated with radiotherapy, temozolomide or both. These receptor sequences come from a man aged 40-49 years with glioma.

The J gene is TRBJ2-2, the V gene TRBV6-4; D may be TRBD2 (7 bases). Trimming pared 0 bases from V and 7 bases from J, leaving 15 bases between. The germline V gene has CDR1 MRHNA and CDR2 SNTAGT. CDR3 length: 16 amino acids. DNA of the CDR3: TGTGCCAGCAGTGACTCGAGGGGGGGCGAAAGCGGGGAGCTGTTTTTT. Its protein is CASSDSRGGESGELFF.

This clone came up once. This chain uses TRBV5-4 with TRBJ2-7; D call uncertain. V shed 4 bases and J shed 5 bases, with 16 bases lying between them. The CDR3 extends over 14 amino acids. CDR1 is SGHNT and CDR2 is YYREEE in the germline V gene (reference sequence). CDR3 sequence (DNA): TGTGCCAGCAGCACCACAGTGGGGTGGGACGAGCAGTACTTC. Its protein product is CASSTTVGWDEQYF.

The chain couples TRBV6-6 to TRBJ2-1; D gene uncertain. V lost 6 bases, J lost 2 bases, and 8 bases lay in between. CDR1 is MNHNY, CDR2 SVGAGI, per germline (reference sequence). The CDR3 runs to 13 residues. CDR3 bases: TGTGCCAGCAGAGAGACAACCTACAATGAGCAGTTCTTC. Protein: CASRETTYNEQFF.

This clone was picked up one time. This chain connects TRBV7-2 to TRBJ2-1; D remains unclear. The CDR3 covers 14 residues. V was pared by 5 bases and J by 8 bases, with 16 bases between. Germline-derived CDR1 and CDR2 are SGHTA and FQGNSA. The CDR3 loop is CASSPSLVIYEQFF. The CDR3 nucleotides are TGTGCCAGCAGCCCTAGTCTGGTCATATATGAGCAGTTCTTC.

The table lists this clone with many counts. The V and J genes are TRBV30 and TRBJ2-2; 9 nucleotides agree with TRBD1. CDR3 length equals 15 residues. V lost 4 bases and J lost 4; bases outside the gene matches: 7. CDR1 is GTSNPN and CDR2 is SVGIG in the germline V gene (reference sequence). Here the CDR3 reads CAWTHRDRVTGELFF. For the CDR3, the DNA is TGTGCCTGGACTCACCGGGACAGGGTCACCGGGGAGCTGTTTTTT.

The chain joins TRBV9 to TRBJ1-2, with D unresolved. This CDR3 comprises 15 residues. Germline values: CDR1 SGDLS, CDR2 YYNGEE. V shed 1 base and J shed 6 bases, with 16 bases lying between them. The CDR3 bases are TGTGCCAGCAGCGTAACCCCCTCCCCTATCGATGGCTACACCTTC. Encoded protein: CASSVTPSPIDGYTF.

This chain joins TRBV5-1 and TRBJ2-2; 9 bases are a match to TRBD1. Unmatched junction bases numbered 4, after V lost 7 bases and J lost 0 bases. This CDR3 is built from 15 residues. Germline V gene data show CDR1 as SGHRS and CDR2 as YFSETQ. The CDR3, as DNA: TGCGCCAGCTCCGGACAGGGGACGAACACCGGGGAGCTGTTTTTT. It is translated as CASSGQGTNTGELFF.

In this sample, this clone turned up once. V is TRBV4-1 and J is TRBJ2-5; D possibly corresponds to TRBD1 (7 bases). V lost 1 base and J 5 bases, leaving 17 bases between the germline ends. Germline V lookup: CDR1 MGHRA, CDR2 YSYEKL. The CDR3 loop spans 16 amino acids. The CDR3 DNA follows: TGCGCCAGCAGCCAAGCTCGGGACAGTAGCGGCGAGACCCAGTACTTC. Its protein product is CASSQARDSSGETQYF.

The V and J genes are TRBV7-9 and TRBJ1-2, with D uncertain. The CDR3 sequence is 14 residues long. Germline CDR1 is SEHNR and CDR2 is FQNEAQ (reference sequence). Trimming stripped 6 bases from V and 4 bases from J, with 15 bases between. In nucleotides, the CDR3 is TGTGCCAGCAGTCCCCCGTGGGATTTCTATGGCTACACCTTC. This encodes CASSPPWDFYGYTF.

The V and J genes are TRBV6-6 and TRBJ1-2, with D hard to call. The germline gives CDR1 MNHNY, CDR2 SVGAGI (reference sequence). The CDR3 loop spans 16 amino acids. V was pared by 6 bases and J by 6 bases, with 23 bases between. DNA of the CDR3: TGTGCCAGCAGGTACCAGACTCGGCCGGGATTGGATGGCTACACCTTC. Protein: CASRYQTRPGLDGYTF.

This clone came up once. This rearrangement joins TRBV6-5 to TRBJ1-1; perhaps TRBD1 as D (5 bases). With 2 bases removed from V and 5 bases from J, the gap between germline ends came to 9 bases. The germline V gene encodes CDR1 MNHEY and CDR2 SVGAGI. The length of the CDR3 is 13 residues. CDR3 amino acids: CASSYPAGTEAFF. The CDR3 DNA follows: TGTGCCAGCAGTTACCCTGCAGGGACTGAAGCTTTCTTT.

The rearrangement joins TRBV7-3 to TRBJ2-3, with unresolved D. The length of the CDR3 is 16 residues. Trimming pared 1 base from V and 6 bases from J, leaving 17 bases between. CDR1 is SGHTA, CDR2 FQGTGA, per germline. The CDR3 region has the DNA TGTGCCAGCAGCTTAAGGGCCGACCACCGGACGGATACGCAGTATTTT. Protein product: CASSLRADHRTDTQYF.

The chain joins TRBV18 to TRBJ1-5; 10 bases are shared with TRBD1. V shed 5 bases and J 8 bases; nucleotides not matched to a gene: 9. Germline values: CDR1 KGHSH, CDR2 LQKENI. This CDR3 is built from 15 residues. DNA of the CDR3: TGTGCCAGCTCAGCCGGGACAGGGGATATGGAGCCCCAGCATTTT. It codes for CASSAGTGDMEPQHF.

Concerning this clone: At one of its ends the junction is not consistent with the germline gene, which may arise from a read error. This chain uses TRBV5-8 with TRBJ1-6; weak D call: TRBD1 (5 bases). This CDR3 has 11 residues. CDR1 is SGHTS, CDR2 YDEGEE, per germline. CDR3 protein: CASSLEDIKDF. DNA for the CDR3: TGTGCCAGCAGCTTGGAGGACATTAAGGACTTT.

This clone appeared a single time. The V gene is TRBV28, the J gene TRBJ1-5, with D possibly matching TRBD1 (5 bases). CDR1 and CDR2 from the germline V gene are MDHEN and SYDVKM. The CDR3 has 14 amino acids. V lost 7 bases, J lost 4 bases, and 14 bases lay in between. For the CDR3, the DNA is TGTGCCAGCACCCTACCGGGGGAAAATCAGCCCCAGCATTTT. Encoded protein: CASTLPGENQPQHF.

DNA of the CDR3: TGTGCCAGCAGTTCGGTTGGGGGTCCGGCTTTCTTT. Protein product: CASSSVGGPAFF. The chain recombines TRBV6-5 with TRBJ1-1; maybe TRBD1 (5 bases). Germline V gene data show CDR1 as MNHEY and CDR2 as SVGAGI. The CDR3 covers 12 residues. V was clipped by 4 bases and J by 11 bases, with 14 bases between them.

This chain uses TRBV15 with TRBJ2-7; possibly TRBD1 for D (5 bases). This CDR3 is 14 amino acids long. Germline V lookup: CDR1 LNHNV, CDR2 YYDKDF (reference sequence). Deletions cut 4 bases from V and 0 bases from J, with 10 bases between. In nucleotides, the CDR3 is TGTGCCACCAGCAACCCCGACAGCTCCTACGAGCAGTACTTC. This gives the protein CATSNPDSSYEQYF.

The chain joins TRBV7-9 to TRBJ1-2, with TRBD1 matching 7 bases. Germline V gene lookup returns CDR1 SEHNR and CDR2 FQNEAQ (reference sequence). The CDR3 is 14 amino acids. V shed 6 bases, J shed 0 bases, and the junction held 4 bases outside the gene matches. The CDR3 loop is CASSSTGSNYGYTF. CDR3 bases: TGTGCCAGCAGTTCGACAGGGTCTAACTATGGCTACACCTTC.